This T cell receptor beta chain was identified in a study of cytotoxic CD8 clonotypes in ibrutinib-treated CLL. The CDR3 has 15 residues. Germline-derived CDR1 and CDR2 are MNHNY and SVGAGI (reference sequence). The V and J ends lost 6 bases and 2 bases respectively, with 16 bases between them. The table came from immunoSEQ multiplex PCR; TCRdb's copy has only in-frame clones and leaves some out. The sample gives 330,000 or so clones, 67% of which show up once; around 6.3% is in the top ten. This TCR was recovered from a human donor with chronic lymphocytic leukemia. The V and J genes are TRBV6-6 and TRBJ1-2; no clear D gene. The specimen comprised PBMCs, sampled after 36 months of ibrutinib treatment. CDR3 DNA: TGTGCCAGCAGCCATCAATTACGGGCAAACTATGGCTACACCTTC. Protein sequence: CASSHQLRANYGYTF.